This is a list of T cell receptor beta chains from one sample in a study of CD4 T cell repertoires in COVID-19. Generated by immunoSEQ multiplex PCR, the TCRdb table keeps only in-frame clones and is missing some. The sample contains about 24,000 clones, roughly 92% of which appear only once. Material: circulating follicular helper CD4+ T cells (cTfh) from blood, obtained before the COVID-19 pandemic. These receptors all come from a human donor who had COVID-19. Each CDR3 is given with its conserved first and last residue. The D gene is left open where the match is weak. The size of a clone is reported for some rows only, either as once, few or many, or as a class for expanded clones.

d_call	v_call	clone_size	j_call	cdr3_nt	cdr3_aa
TRBD1	TRBV11-3	NA	TRBJ2-1	TGTGCCAGCAGCTCCACAGGGGTGTATACTGAGCAGTTCTTC	CASSSTGVYTEQFF
TRBD1	TRBV5-1	NA	TRBJ2-3	TGCGCCAGCAGCCAATTAGACAGGGCGAGCACAGATACGCAGTATTTT	CASSQLDRASTDTQYF
NA	TRBV28	NA	TRBJ2-5	TGTGCCAGCAAGAGCGGAGATATTCAAGAGACCCAGTACTTC	CASKSGDIQETQYF
TRBD1	TRBV5-6	NA	TRBJ2-7	TGTGCCAGCACCTATGGACAGGGTAACCCCTACGAGCAGTACTTC	CASTYGQGNPYEQYF
TRBD2	TRBV28	NA	TRBJ2-3	TGTGCCAGCAGACTAGCGGGGGTCACAGATACGCAGTATTTT	CASRLAGVTDTQYF
NA	TRBV11-2	NA	TRBJ2-5	TGTGCCAGCAGCTTAGGCCCAGACGTGGGAGGTAGCCAGTACTTC	CASSLGPDVGGSQYF
NA	TRBV5-4	NA	TRBJ2-7	TGTGCCAGCAGCTTGGGTGGGAGGAGCTCCTACGAGCAGTACTTC	CASSLGGRSSYEQYF
NA	TRBV4-1	NA	TRBJ1-6	TGCGCCAGCAGACAGGGCATAGGTTCACCCCTCCACTTT	CASRQGIGSPLHF
NA	TRBV28	NA	TRBJ2-7	TGTGCCAGCAGTTCCAGAGGACTAACTTACGAGCAGTACTTC	CASSSRGLTYEQYF
NA	TRBV7-2	once	TRBJ2-7	TGTGCCAGCAGCCTACAGGGTTCCGATAGCGAGCAGTACTTC	CASSLQGSDSEQYF
TRBD2	TRBV4-1	NA	TRBJ2-7	TGCGCCAGCAGCCATAGGACTAGCGGCGACTCGAACTCCTACGAGCAGTACTTC	CASSHRTSGDSNSYEQYF
TRBD2	TRBV7-8	NA	TRBJ2-3	TGTGCCAGTAGAGCGGGGGTTAGCACAGATACGCAGTATTTT	CASRAGVSTDTQYF
NA	TRBV27	few	TRBJ1-3	TGTGCCAGCAGTCTTCCCAGGGCCAGCTCTGGAAACACCATATATTTT	CASSLPRASSGNTIYF
TRBD1	TRBV11-2	NA	TRBJ2-7	TGTGCCAGCAGCCGGGGACAGGGCCTGGCCTACGAGCAGTACTTC	CASSRGQGLAYEQYF
TRBD2	TRBV5-6	NA	TRBJ2-1	TGTGCCAGCAGAGGACTAGCGGGATCCAATGAGCAGTTCTTC	CASRGLAGSNEQFF
TRBD1	TRBV15	NA	TRBJ1-1	TGTGCCACTTCCCCAGGGGGCCGCGGGAACACTGAAGCTTTCTTT	CATSPGGRGNTEAFF
TRBD2	TRBV2	NA	TRBJ2-3	TGTGCCAGCAGTGTTGCAGGGAGGGGCACAGATACGCAGTATTTT	CASSVAGRGTDTQYF